These T cell receptor beta chains were read from a single sample in a study of T-cell reconstitution after alpha-beta-depleted transplantation in children. TCRdb redid the calling of the PCR reads with MiXCR, one entry per CDR3 protein. This table holds some 840,000 distinct CDR3 sequences, 15% to 20% found once. Specimen: PBMCs, mostly from graft donor cells, collected 360 days after TCRalphabeta/CD19-depleted stem cell transplant. The source of these receptors is a male patient between 10 and 17 years old who had a stem cell transplant for acute lymphoblastic leukemia, so the T cells may come from the graft donor. Both conserved end residues are trimmed from each CDR3.

v_call cdr3_aa
TRBV6-2/TRBV6-3 ASSTFPVDSYEQY
TRBV29-1 SVERGREGPETQY
TRBV19 ASNPQAAYNEQF
TRBV20-1 SAWDRETQY
TRBV6-5 ASSYTLDSTGQY
TRBV5-1 ASSWTGAYEQY
TRBV7-9 ASSGGFNYGYT
TRBV29-1 SASISTETQY
TRBV4-2 ASSAPGYEQY
TRBV5-5 ASSLLTDEQY
TRBV4-1 ASSQLAGTQY
TRBV11-3 ASSWTGLRTDTQY
TRBV9 ASSVPGLAGDTGELF
TRBV5-1 ASSLQGTNEKLF
TRBV6-1 ASSTSSAYSVYEQY
TRBV5-6 ASSFGYLTDTQY
TRBV29-1 SVETDLYGYT
TRBV6-1 ASSTGLLTDTQY
TRBV12-3/TRBV12-4 ASSNTGLAGRGQF
TRBV14 ASSQAGGRRSSYNEQF
TRBV24-1 ATSDKGTTNEQF
TRBV11-2 ASSQGTSGRLNEQF
TRBV9 ASSVGVGELF
TRBV15 AMSSRTLWKYYEQY
TRBV5-6 ASSDIQETQY
TRBV7-9 AIRTGYWLYRSPLH
TRBV2 ASSEAARTDTQY
TRBV6-4 ASGTGPTDTQY
TRBV12-5 ASGLEAGTGELF
TRBV29-1 SVTGSPPRQETQY
TRBV20-1 SARAGLAGATVYYNEQF
TRBV4-1 ASSQSISGREF
TRBV7-3 ASSPTSGRRIDTQY
TRBV3-1 ASSHGVNYEQY
TRBV7-8 ASSLAFWLAEEGHEQF
TRBV6-1 ASSDKQGTNTEAF
TRBV10-2 ASSDQGRSGNTIY
TRBV4-1 ASSRPGGSRAF
TRBV11-2 ASSSLEGRYNEQF
TRBV7-6 ASSLETGEVLGEQF
TRBV11-2 ASSPWTGKNIQY
TRBV7-8 ASSTQTGHLAHVT
TRBV20-1 SASMGTSGRAEQF
TRBV19 ASSISGGRVWNEQF
TRBV24-1 ATSVSGTGNTGELF
TRBV27 ASSFLAGIPTDTQY
TRBV24-1 ATSRTGDYEQY
TRBV5-1 ASSLGIAGEETQY
TRBV20-1 SARRTNTEAF
TRBV5-6 ASRRGQVLGGYT
TRBV7-3 ASSSGRLAGVGEQF
TRBV4-1 ASSHTPGQGAQGANVLT